A single sample gave rise to the 21 T cell receptor beta chains below, sequenced in a study of blood T cells in healthy people across ages. It was with a sample-barcoded 5' primer and a J-beta primer mix that a second PCR of roughly 7 to 12 cycles was run. TCRdb ran MiXCR on the 5' RACE reads and lists one entry per CDR3 protein. The repertoire consists of about 730,000 distinct CDR3 sequences, with around 40% occurring once and the leading ten covering about 20%. The sample consisted of blood. The receptors shown here come from a woman aged 60-75 years in good health.

This chain uses TRBV7-2 with TRBJ2-1; a possible D gene is TRBD1 (6 bases). Trimming pared 1 base from V and 10 bases from J, leaving 17 bases between. Germline V gives CDR1 SGHTA, CDR2 FQGNSA. CDR3 length: 15 residues. The CDR3 DNA reads as TGTGCCAGCAGCTTAGAGGGGCAGGGGATTTACGAGCAGTTCTTC. Amino acid sequence: CASSLEGQGIYEQFF. The complete variable domain, with remaining parts taken from reference TRBV7-2 and TRBJ2-1, reads GAGVSQSPSNKVTEKGKDVELRCDPISGHTALYWYRQSLGQGLEFLIYFQGNSAPDKSGLPSDRFSAERTGGSVSTLTIQRTQQEDSAVYLCASSLEGQGIYEQFFGPGTRLTVL.

The chain combines TRBV19 with TRBJ2-1; TRBD1 aligns across 7 bases. The CDR3 spans 15 residues. CDR1 is LNHDA and CDR2 is SQIVND in the germline V gene (reference sequence). V shed 8 bases and J 3 bases; nucleotides not matched to a gene: 10. This chain's CDR3 is CASGRQGALYNEQFF. In DNA form, the CDR3 reads TGTGCCAGTGGTAGACAGGGTGCCCTCTACAATGAGCAGTTCTTC.

CDR3 loop: CASSLNREDGYTF. CDR3 in DNA: TGTGCCAGCAGCTTAAACAGGGAGGATGGCTACACCTTC. This chain connects TRBV7-9 to TRBJ1-2; the D gene is possibly TRBD1 (6 bases). This CDR3 comprises 13 residues. The V gene's germline CDR1 is SEHNR and CDR2 FQNEAQ (reference sequence). Trimming removed 2 bases at V and 6 bases at J, with 10 bases between. The full variable domain, its missing parts supplied by reference TRBV7-9 and TRBJ1-2, is DTGVSQNPRHKITKRGQNVTFRCDPISEHNRLYWYRQTLGQGPEFLTYFQNEAQLEKSRLLSDRFSAERPKGSFSTLEIQRTEQGDSAMYLCASSLNREDGYTFGSGTRLTVV.

This clonotype showed up just a few times. CDR3 sequence (DNA): TGTGCCAGCCGAAAAGGCGGGGGTGAAGAGACCCAGTACTTC. It codes for CASRKGGGEETQYF. The chain combines TRBV12-3 or TRBV12-4 with TRBJ2-5; 7 bases fit TRBD2. There are 14 residues in the CDR3. With 8 bases clipped from V and 3 bases from J, the junction kept 9 bases outside the gene matches.

This clonotype has a handful of counts. The chain recombines TRBV20-1 with TRBJ2-5, with D unresolved. CDR1 is DFQATT and CDR2 is SNEGSKA in the germline V gene (reference sequence). V was cut by 3 bases and J by 1 base, with 9 bases left in between. This CDR3 has 13 residues. This CDR3 reads CSASSTFQETQYF. The DNA of the CDR3 is TGCAGTGCTAGTTCGACTTTCCAAGAGACCCAGTACTTC.

CDR3 amino acids: CASSDKRGETQYF. The CDR3 region has the DNA TGTGCCAGCAGTGATAAGCGCGGGGAGACCCAGTACTTC. This rearrangement joins TRBV2 to TRBJ2-7; D is possibly TRBD2 (5 bases). Judging by the DNA end, TRBJ2-5 fits better; the J call may be wrong. Germline V gene data show CDR1 as SNHLY and CDR2 as FYNNEI. This CDR3 has 13 residues.

This clonotype showed up just once. This chain connects TRBV20-1 to TRBJ1-1; 7 nucleotides align to TRBD1. Trimming cost V 6 bases and J 5 bases; bases outside gene matches: 9. The CDR3 extends over 13 amino acids. CDR1 is DFQATT, CDR2 SNEGSKA, per germline (reference sequence). CDR3 nucleotide sequence: TGCAGTGCGCCCAGGGGGGCGAAGACTGAAGCTTTCTTT. It is translated as CSAPRGAKTEAFF.

This sequence joins TRBV7-3 and TRBJ2-3, with 8 bases matching TRBD2. V lost 2 bases and J lost 3; bases outside the gene matches: 10. The CDR3 runs 17 residues. Per the germline V gene, CDR1 is SGHTA and CDR2 is FQGTGA. CDR3 nucleotides: TGTGCCAGCAGCTTAGGTCCCCAGCGGGGGAGGACAGATACGCAGTATTTT. Translating it yields CASSLGPQRGRTDTQYF. Combining the CDR3 with reference TRBV7-3 and TRBJ2-3 gives the whole variable domain GAGVSQTPSNKVTEKGKYVELRCDPISGHTALYWYRQSLGQGPEFLIYFQGTGAADDSGLPNDRFFAVRPEGSVSTLKIQRTERGDSAVYLCASSLGPQRGRTDTQYFGPGTRLTVL.

The V gene is TRBV3-1, the J gene TRBJ2-4; D is ambiguous. V was cut by 0 bases and J by 0 bases, with 15 bases left in between. Looked up from germline, CDR1 is LGHDT and CDR2 is YNNKEL (reference sequence). The CDR3 extends over 18 amino acids. This CDR3 is CASSQDSPTAAAKNIQYF. CDR3 coding DNA: TGTGCCAGCAGCCAAGATTCACCCACCGCGGCAGCCAAAAACATTCAGTACTTC.

The chain recombines TRBV27 with TRBJ2-5; 7 bases align to TRBD2. The J call may not be correct, given that the DNA end is closer to TRBJ2-7. The germline V gene encodes CDR1 MNHEY and CDR2 SMNVEV (reference sequence). This CDR3 comprises 13 residues. CDR3 in DNA: TGTGCCAGCAGGGGGGACTACTTTTACGAGCAGTACTTC. Protein product: CASRGDYFYEQYF.

This clonotype was recorded many times. V gene TRBV7-2 combines with J gene TRBJ2-7; perhaps TRBD1 as D (6 bases). The CDR3 extends over 14 amino acids. Germline CDR1 SGHTA, CDR2 FQGNSA. V lost 6 bases, J lost 3 bases, and 15 bases lay in between. In DNA, the CDR3 is TGTGCCAGCAGTAGAAACAGGGAAGACTACGAGCAGTACTTC. Translating gives CASSRNREDYEQYF.

As for this clonotype: A read error is possible here, since a much larger clone lies one base away. V and J are TRBV29-1 and TRBJ2-7, with a possible D match to TRBD1 (6 bases). The V end was cut by 3 bases, the J end by 7 bases, with 16 bases between. The germline CDR1 and CDR2 sequences are SQVTM and ANQGSEA. The CDR3 sequence is 13 residues long. The CDR3 DNA follows: TGCAGCGTTGAGGGGCAGGGGTTGGGTGAGCAGTACTTC. Encoded protein: CSVEGQGLGEQYF.

This clonotype turned up a few times. V and J are TRBV20-1 and TRBJ2-5, with 7 bases fitting TRBD2. The J segment lost 7 bases and the V segment lost 0 bases, leaving 14 bases of the junction unmatched. CDR1 and CDR2 (germline): DFQATT, SNEGSKA (reference sequence). This CDR3 region has 16 residues. DNA for the CDR3: TGCAGTGCTAGAGATGGGCGGGACTACATTAAAGTGACCCAGTACTTC. Amino acids: CSARDGRDYIKVTQYF.

This clonotype occurred a few times. This sequence joins TRBV5-1 and TRBJ1-2; D is ambiguous. V was cut by 3 bases and J by 0 bases, with 12 bases left in between. The CDR3 contains 15 residues. Germline lookup yields CDR1 SGHRS and CDR2 YFSETQ. This CDR3 is CASSYDGQANYGYTF. CDR3 DNA sequence: TGCGCCAGCAGCTACGACGGCCAAGCTAACTATGGCTACACCTTC.

The chain has TRBV5-1 and TRBJ2-3, with 11 bases lining up with TRBD1. Germline lookup yields CDR1 SGHRS and CDR2 YFSETQ. The CDR3 is 16 residues long. V was pared by 1 base and J by 5 bases, with 6 bases of the junction left unmatched. CDR3 amino acids: CASSLFGTGGLDTQYF. The DNA of the CDR3 is TGCGCCAGCAGCTTGTTCGGGACAGGGGGTTTAGATACGCAGTATTTT.

This clonotype came up a few times. This sequence joins TRBV20-1 and TRBJ2-7, with TRBD1 identical over 10 bases. This CDR3 is built from 14 residues. CDR1 is DFQATT and CDR2 is SNEGSKA in the germline V gene (reference sequence). V lost 3 bases to trimming and J lost 3 bases; unmatched junction nucleotides: 5. This chain's CDR3 is CSASRDRGLYEQYF. In DNA, the CDR3 is TGCAGTGCTAGCAGGGACAGGGGCCTCTACGAGCAGTACTTC.

This clonotype was seen a handful of times. The chain combines TRBV20-1 with TRBJ1-1, with D possibly matching TRBD1 (6 bases). Germline CDR1 and CDR2: DFQATT and SNEGSKA (reference sequence). Between the trimmed V and J ends, which lost 0 bases and 3 bases, there was a span of 8 bases. This CDR3 is built from 13 residues. The CDR3 bases are TGCAGTGCTAGAGAGGGGGGGCACACTGAAGCTTTCTTT. It specifies CSAREGGHTEAFF.

This clonotype came up a few times. This sequence joins TRBV25-1 and TRBJ2-3, with a possible D match to TRBD2 (6 bases). V lost 3 bases to trimming and J lost 0 bases, with 13 bases between them. Germline CDR1 reads MGHDK; CDR2 reads SYGVNS. The CDR3 spans 16 residues. For the CDR3, the DNA is TGTGCCAGCAGTGATGCTAGCGTAACTAGCACAGATACGCAGTATTTT. Its translation: CASSDASVTSTDTQYF.

There are a few counts of this clonotype. The chain joins TRBV18 to TRBJ1-1, with D tentatively TRBD1 (6 bases). Trimming stripped 4 bases from V and 0 bases from J, with 9 bases between. The germline gives CDR1 KGHSH, CDR2 LQKENI. The length of the CDR3 is 14 residues. CDR3 amino acids: CASSQGQVNTEAFF. In DNA, the CDR3 is TGTGCCAGCTCACAGGGACAAGTGAACACTGAAGCTTTCTTT.

The rearrangement links TRBV7-9 to TRBJ1-5; no clear D. CDR3 length: 15 residues. Germline CDR1 and CDR2: SEHNR and FQNEAQ (reference sequence). Trimming removed 5 bases at V and 2 bases at J, with 13 bases between. CDR3 sequence reads: CASSPGGPRNQPQHF. In nucleotides, the CDR3 is TGTGCCAGCAGCCCAGGTGGACCTCGCAATCAGCCCCAGCATTTT.

The sample holds a few counts of this clonotype. The chain uses TRBV2 and TRBJ2-5, with D uncertain. V lost 1 base and J lost 9, with 12 bases in between. In germline, CDR1 is SNHLY, CDR2 FYNNEI. The CDR3 consists of 13 residues. This chain's CDR3 is CASSEGLVEAQYF. CDR3 in DNA: TGTGCCAGCAGTGAAGGGTTAGTCGAGGCCCAGTACTTC.